The 20 T cell receptor beta chains reported below all come from one sample, sequenced in a study of identical twins (dated by TCRdb to 2015 to 2016). The library came from 5' RACE. TCRdb names Illumina HiSeq 2000 as the instrument used. TCRdb handled the public reads itself, with Q25 trimming in fastp and clone calling in MiXCR, and kept productive beta chains. Rows matching on CDR3 protein sequence are summarized as one entry with the most common DNA and genes. Recorded for this sample are hundreds of thousands of distinct CDR3 sequences; approximately 13% of them occurred a single time. Roughly 1.6% of the sample is in the top ten clones. The sample was also reused in another study, on yellow fever vaccine responses in identical twins.

Source material: PBMCs. These receptors were collected from a woman under 30 in good health.

This clonotype came up many times. The chain is built from TRBV5-1 and TRBJ2-3; 10 nucleotides align to TRBD2. V lost 0 bases and J lost 2; bases outside the gene matches: 3. There are 16 residues in the CDR3. Germline loops: CDR1 SGHRS, CDR2 YFSETQ. CDR3 sequence: CASSLGTSGNTDTQYF. CDR3 sequence (DNA): TGCGCCAGCAGCTTGGGCACTAGCGGGAACACAGATACGCAGTATTTT.

Concerning this clonotype itself: An end of the junction differs from the germline gene, which may be a read error. CDR3 loop: CASSEGGGGSTDTQYF. As DNA, the CDR3 is TGTGCCAGCAGCGAAGGGGGTGGCGGAAGCACAGATACGCAGTATTTC. The chain is built from TRBV5-5 and TRBJ2-3; D is perhaps TRBD1 (6 bases). Per the germline V gene, CDR1 is SGHKS and CDR2 is YYEKEE (reference sequence). This CDR3 is 16 amino acids long.

This clonotype has a count of ten or more. The V gene is TRBV27, the J gene TRBJ2-7, with D perhaps matching TRBD2 (6 bases). V was shortened by 6 bases and J by 5 bases, with 8 bases between the two germline ends. The germline gives CDR1 MNHEY, CDR2 SMNVEV (reference sequence). The CDR3 is 11 residues long. The CDR3 DNA reads as TGTGCCAGCAGGGGGGGTAACGAGCAGTACTTC. Its protein product is CASRGGNEQYF.

This clonotype was counted a few times. J is TRBJ2-7 and V is TRBV15; D perhaps matches TRBD2 (7 bases). The CDR3 runs to 15 residues. V lost 0 bases and J 6 bases, leaving 15 bases between the germline ends. Germline CDR1 reads LNHNV; CDR2 reads YYDKDF (reference sequence). CDR3 residues: CATSRDRGGRREQYV. For the CDR3, the DNA is TGTGCCACCAGCAGAGATAGGGGGGGTCGGCGCGAGCAGTACGTC.

The V gene is TRBV20-1, the J gene TRBJ1-4, with D maybe TRBD1 (5 bases). Trimming took 1 base from V and 5 from J, leaving 11 bases between them. Germline-derived CDR1 and CDR2 are DFQATT and SNEGSKA (reference sequence). CDR3 length: 14 residues. The CDR3 DNA follows: TGCAGTGCTAGAGGGGACCTAAGGAATGAAAAACTGTTTTTT. Protein sequence: CSARGDLRNEKLFF.

This clonotype was seen a few times. This chain joins TRBV18 and TRBJ2-3; D unclear. The V and J ends lost 2 bases and 5 bases respectively, with 8 bases between them. The CDR3 has 13 residues. Germline V CDR1 and CDR2: KGHSH, LQKENI. The CDR3 region is CASSPKSRDTQYF. Here the CDR3 DNA reads TGTGCCAGCTCACCAAAGTCCCGAGATACGCAGTATTTT.

The V call is TRBV20-1, the J call TRBJ2-5, with 8 bases aligning to TRBD2. This CDR3 has 14 residues. The V segment lost 6 bases and the J segment 7 bases; nucleotides outside the gene matches: 13. Germline loops: CDR1 DFQATT, CDR2 SNEGSKA (reference sequence). CDR3 loop: CSAAGGDNSGTQYF. CDR3 DNA sequence: TGCAGTGCGGCGGGGGGAGACAATTCAGGGACCCAGTACTTC.

This clonotype came up many times. CDR3: CASSQGSTGVYGYTF. The CDR3 DNA follows: TGTGCCAGCAGCCAAGGAAGTACAGGGGTCTATGGCTACACCTTC. This chain connects TRBV3-1 to TRBJ1-2; 7 positions agree with TRBD1. J lost 4 bases, V lost 1 base, and 6 bases had no gene match. The CDR3 is 15 amino acids. CDR1 is LGHDT, CDR2 YNNKEL, per germline (reference sequence).

The V and J genes are TRBV24-1 and TRBJ2-1, with D perhaps assigned TRBD1 or TRBD2 (5 bases each). The CDR3 runs 19 residues. Germline V lookup: CDR1 KGHDR, CDR2 SFDVKD. With 6 bases removed from V and 0 bases from J, the gap between germline ends came to 23 bases. The CDR3 nucleotides are TGTGCCACCAGTCCGACTAAAAACCGGGACGGGGTCTCCTACAATGAGCAGTTCTTC. Residues: CATSPTKNRDGVSYNEQFF.

V is TRBV12-3 or TRBV12-4 and J is TRBJ1-4, with D tentatively TRBD1 (5 bases). This CDR3 spans 15 amino acids. V shed 5 bases and J shed 3 bases, with 13 bases lying between them. For the CDR3, the DNA is TGTGCCAGCAGTGCTCGGACAAATGCTAATGAAAAACTGTTTTTT. Translating gives CASSARTNANEKLFF.

This chain joins TRBV20-1 and TRBJ2-3; a possible D gene is TRBD2 (6 bases). The CDR3 is 15 residues long. Germline CDR1 and CDR2: DFQATT and SNEGSKA (reference sequence). The germline V and J ends were trimmed by 4 bases and 2 bases, with 16 bases remaining between them. The CDR3 reads CSAISLARITDTQYF. Here the CDR3 DNA reads TGCAGTGCTATATCCCTAGCGCGGATCACAGATACGCAGTATTTT.

This clonotype was seen many times. V is TRBV12-3 or TRBV12-4 and J is TRBJ2-7; 9 bases line up with TRBD1. V trimming: 8 bases; J trimming: 5 bases; junction bases outside the gene matches: 10. The CDR3 totals 14 residues. The CDR3 sequence: CASSTGTGFDEQYV. The DNA for the CDR3 is TGTGCCAGCTCCACCGGGACAGGGTTCGACGAGCAGTACGTC.

At least ten counts were recorded for this clonotype. The rearrangement links TRBV12-3 or TRBV12-4 to TRBJ1-2, with TRBD1 as a possible D gene (6 bases). CDR3 size: 12 residues. V shed 6 bases and J shed 6 bases, with 11 bases lying between them. CDR3 protein: CASSPGADGYTF. The CDR3 DNA reads as TGTGCCAGCAGCCCAGGGGCGGATGGCTACACCTTC.

This clonotype has a count of ten or more. V and J are TRBV6-6 and TRBJ2-7; D unresolved. The germline CDR1 and CDR2 sequences are MNHNY and SVGAGI (reference sequence). CDR3 length: 13 amino acids. V lost 2 bases and J 5 bases, leaving 10 bases between the germline ends. This chain's CDR3 is CASSYGVADEQYV. The CDR3 region has the DNA TGTGCCAGCAGTTACGGGGTTGCCGACGAGCAGTACGTC.

The V gene is TRBV3-1, the J gene TRBJ1-5; 8 bases line up with TRBD1. The CDR3 totals 16 residues. Germline V lookup: CDR1 LGHDT, CDR2 YNNKEL (reference sequence). The junction had 4 bases not matched to a gene; V was cut back by 1 base and J by 2 bases. CDR3 sequence: CASSQGQGRGNQPQHF. As DNA, the CDR3 is TGTGCCAGCAGCCAAGGACAGGGGCGCGGCAATCAGCCCCAGCATTTT.

In this sample, this clonotype turned up many times. The J gene is TRBJ2-7, the V gene TRBV10-3; D unresolved. Trimming took 7 bases from V and 0 from J, leaving 16 bases between them. Germline values: CDR1 ENHRY, CDR2 SYGVKD. The CDR3 loop spans 15 amino acids. DNA of the CDR3: TGTGCCATCAATTACAGCAGTGGTAACTCCTACGAGCAGTACTTC. Translating it yields CAINYSSGNSYEQYF.

CDR3 amino acids: CASSQKTSAGAPYNEQFF. CDR3 nucleotides: TGCGCCAGCAGCCAAAAGACCTCAGCGGGAGCACCGTACAATGAGCAGTTCTTC. The chain uses TRBV4-1 and TRBJ2-1, with 8 positions matching TRBD2. The CDR3 extends over 18 amino acids. J gave up 4 bases and V 2 bases, and 13 bases lay outside the gene matches. CDR1 and CDR2 from the germline V gene are MGHRA and YSYEKL.

The J gene is TRBJ1-1, the V gene TRBV5-1; no clear D. Germline values: CDR1 SGHRS, CDR2 YFSETQ. The CDR3 sequence is 14 residues long. The ends were cut back, 0 bases at V and 6 bases at J, with 12 bases in the middle. The CDR3 DNA reads as TGCGCCAGCAGCTTGGACTTAGGCCAGCCTGAAGCTTTCTTT. Translating it yields CASSLDLGQPEAFF.

The chain combines TRBV20-1 with TRBJ2-5, with a possible D match to TRBD2 (6 bases). The CDR3 sequence is 14 residues long. The V end lost 3 bases, the J end lost 1 base, and 12 bases lay between the germline ends. Germline CDR1 DFQATT, CDR2 SNEGSKA (reference sequence). CDR3 nucleotides: TGCAGTGCTAGGGTTGGGACTCTCCAAGAGACCCAGTACTTC. Its protein product is CSARVGTLQETQYF.

V is TRBV10-3 and J is TRBJ2-5; maybe TRBD2 (6 bases). In germline, CDR1 is ENHRY, CDR2 SYGVKD. The CDR3 is 14 residues long. V dropped 5 bases and J dropped 2 bases, with 12 bases sitting between them. This chain's CDR3 is CAISSFGGQETQYF. The DNA of the CDR3 is TGTGCCATCAGTTCTTTTGGGGGGCAAGAGACCCAGTACTTC.